This entry concerns a single T cell receptor beta chain. This CDR3 has 14 residues. The V end lost 4 bases, the J end lost 0 bases, and 7 bases lay between the germline ends. From germline, CDR1 is SGHNT and CDR2 YYREEE (reference sequence). These data are taken from a study of blood T cell repertoires in COVID-19. For the study at large: Spain, Italy and the United States supplied samples that represented acute and convalescent COVID-19. PBMCs, B-cell-depleted T cells, or T cells were the source of the cDNA or gDNA that made up the material.

Study processing details: For nucleated cells, counts were estimated from reference gene primer amplification. Profiling relied on immunoSEQ multiplex PCR, and the TCRdb table lists in-frame clones only, not all of them. V, J and clone size are those of that table, while D and trimming were read from the DNA. The table shows around 70,000 clones, with roughly 78% occurring only once. The V gene is TRBV5-4, the J gene TRBJ1-4; D ambiguous. This TCR derives from a human donor in a cohort sampled during active COVID-19. What was sequenced was peripheral blood. The CDR3: CASSRDTTNEKLFF. In nucleotides, the CDR3 is TGTGCCAGCAGCCGAGATACAACTAATGAAAAACTGTTTTTT.